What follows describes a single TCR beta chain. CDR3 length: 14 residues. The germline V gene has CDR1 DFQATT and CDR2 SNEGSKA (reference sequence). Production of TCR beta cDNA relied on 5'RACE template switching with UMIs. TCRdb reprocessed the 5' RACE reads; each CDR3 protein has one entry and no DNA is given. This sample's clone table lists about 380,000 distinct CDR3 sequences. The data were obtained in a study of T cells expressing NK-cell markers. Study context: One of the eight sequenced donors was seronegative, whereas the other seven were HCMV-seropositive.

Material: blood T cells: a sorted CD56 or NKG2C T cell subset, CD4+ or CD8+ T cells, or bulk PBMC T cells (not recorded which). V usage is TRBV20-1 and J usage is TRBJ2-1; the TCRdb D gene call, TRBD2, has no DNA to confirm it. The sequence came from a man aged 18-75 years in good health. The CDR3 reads CSVSRDFFYNEQFF.